The 23 T cell receptor beta chains given below trace back to one sample, sequenced in a study of blood T cell repertoires in COVID-19. TCRdb's copy holds only in-frame clones and misses some; the assay was immunoSEQ multiplex PCR. The sample comprises hundreds of thousands of clones, around nine tenths of which are singletons, and over 9.5% rests with the top ten. What was sequenced was peripheral blood. The receptors originated from a woman aged 18-30 years who had recovered from COVID-19.

V and J are TRBV7-2 and TRBJ1-5, with D perhaps matching TRBD1 (6 bases). Germline-derived CDR1 and CDR2 are SGHTA and FQGNSA. CDR3 length: 15 amino acids. V lost 5 bases to trimming and J lost 4 bases, with 15 bases between them. CDR3 in DNA: TGTGCCAGCAGCGCTCCCGGGACACCTAATCAGCCCCAGCATTTT. Protein: CASSAPGTPNQPQHF.

The genes are TRBV5-1 and TRBJ2-1; TRBD2 agrees at 10 bases. Trimming removed 3 bases from V and 5 bases from J; junction bases left unmatched: 5. CDR1 and CDR2 from the germline V gene are SGHRS and YFSETQ. The CDR3 length is 15 residues. The CDR3 loop is CASSYLAGVNNEQFF. In nucleotides, the CDR3 is TGCGCCAGCAGCTACCTAGCGGGAGTTAACAATGAGCAGTTCTTC.

The chain employs TRBV19 and TRBJ1-1; no reliable D call. The V and J ends lost 3 bases and 10 bases respectively, with 12 bases between them. CDR3 length: 12 residues. Germline lookup yields CDR1 LNHDA and CDR2 SQIVND (reference sequence). For the CDR3, the DNA is TGTGCCAGTAGTATCAGCAGGTCACGAGCTTTCTTT. Amino acid sequence: CASSISRSRAFF.

Only one count was recorded for this clone. The CDR3 DNA is TGTGCCAGCAGTTCGCTTGGAGGGACGGTGAGCTCCTACGAGCAGTACTTC. It translates to CASSSLGGTVSSYEQYF. The chain couples TRBV28 to TRBJ2-7, with D tentatively TRBD2 (6 bases). This CDR3 region has 17 residues. CDR1 is MDHEN and CDR2 is SYDVKM in the germline V gene. The V end lost 4 bases, the J end lost 0 bases, and 19 bases lay between the germline ends.

CDR3 residues: CASSYDAGTGRYEQYF. The CDR3 nucleotides read TGTGCCAGCAGTTACGACGCGGGGACAGGGCGCTACGAGCAGTACTTC. The J gene is TRBJ2-7, the V gene TRBV27, with TRBD1 matching over 9 bases. V trimming: 4 bases; J trimming: 3 bases; junction bases outside the gene matches: 10. Germline-derived CDR1 and CDR2 are MNHEY and SMNVEV (reference sequence). CDR3 size: 16 residues.

The chain joins TRBV7-2 to TRBJ1-2, with 10 bases identical to TRBD1. Germline-derived CDR1 and CDR2 are SGHTA and FQGNSA. The CDR3 consists of 15 residues. The junction had 5 bases not matched to a gene; V was cut back by 5 bases and J by 2 bases. The DNA for the CDR3 is TGTGCCAGCAGCCTACCGGGACAGGGGAACTATGGCTACACCTTC. It yields the protein CASSLPGQGNYGYTF.

The rearrangement uses TRBV10-3 and TRBJ2-1; 7 bases agree with TRBD2. The CDR3 contains 13 residues. V was pared by 4 bases and J by 6 bases, with 3 bases of the junction left unmatched. In germline, CDR1 is ENHRY, CDR2 SYGVKD. The CDR3 here is CAISGGTTNEQFF. CDR3 DNA: TGTGCCATCAGTGGTGGGACTACCAATGAGCAGTTCTTC.

The gene calls are TRBV6-5 and TRBJ2-7; weak D call: TRBD1 (5 bases). V was shortened by 0 bases and J by 6 bases, with 18 bases between the two germline ends. The CDR3 is 16 amino acids. Germline-derived CDR1 and CDR2 are MNHEY and SVGAGI. As DNA, the CDR3 is TGTGCCAGCAGTTACTCGATCAAGGGGCATCGACCCGAGCAGTACTTC. Amino acid sequence: CASSYSIKGHRPEQYF.

This rearrangement joins TRBV7-2 to TRBJ1-1; 10 positions agree with TRBD1. Germline CDR1 and CDR2: SGHTA and FQGNSA. The CDR3 has 16 amino acids. The ends lost 6 bases at V and 0 bases at J; junction bases unmatched: 7. In DNA, the CDR3 is TGTGCCAGCAGTCCGGACAGGGGGAGCATGAACACTGAAGCTTTCTTT. It encodes CASSPDRGSMNTEAFF.

J is TRBJ1-3 and V is TRBV21-1; the table's D call of TRBD1 was not tested on the DNA. TRBV21-1 is deemed a pseudogene. The CDR3 contains 20 residues. The CDR3 sequence: CASSSSRGRSSGRSGNTIYF. CDR3 sequence (DNA): TGTGCCAGCAGCAGCTCCAGGGGACGGTCCTCGGGAAGGTCTGGAAACACCATATATTTT.

Here the CDR3 DNA reads TGTGCCAGCAGCCCCGGGACTAGCGTCTACGAGCAGTACTTC. This codes for CASSPGTSVYEQYF. The chain links TRBV13 to TRBJ2-7; 10 bases fit TRBD2. J was trimmed by 3 bases and V by 5 bases; bases with no gene match: 4. The CDR3 contains 14 residues. The germline V gene has CDR1 PRHDT and CDR2 FYEKMQ (reference sequence).

The chain joins TRBV7-9 to TRBJ1-6, with D unresolved. There are 14 residues in the CDR3. The germline V gene encodes CDR1 SEHNR and CDR2 FQNEAQ (reference sequence). Trimming removed 1 base from V and 7 bases from J, with 8 bases in between. CDR3 loop: CASSLVQENSPLHF. As DNA, the CDR3 is TGTGCCAGCAGCTTAGTCCAGGAAAATTCACCCCTCCACTTT.

The chain is built from TRBV5-6 and TRBJ2-5, with 10 bases lining up with TRBD1. The length of the CDR3 is 14 residues. In germline, CDR1 is SGHDT, CDR2 YYEEEE. The J segment lost 3 bases and the V segment lost 3 bases, leaving 2 bases of the junction unmatched. CDR3 residues: CASSWGTGEETQYF. The CDR3, as DNA: TGTGCCAGCAGCTGGGGGACAGGGGAAGAGACCCAGTACTTC.

This sequence joins TRBV19 and TRBJ1-4, with TRBD1 matching 8 bases. This CDR3 has 15 amino acids. Trimming at V came to 3 bases and at J to 14 bases, leaving 14 bases not matched to a gene. The germline V gene has CDR1 LNHDA and CDR2 SQIVND (reference sequence). The CDR3 loop is CASSITAQGAMVLFF. Here the CDR3 DNA reads TGTGCCAGTAGTATTACGGCGCAGGGGGCTATGGTCCTGTTTTTT.

The count of this clone is one. This sequence joins TRBV11-2 and TRBJ2-5; weak D call: TRBD2 (6 bases). The CDR3 contains 15 residues. V gave up 5 bases and J gave up 2 bases, with 15 bases separating them. The V gene's germline CDR1 is SGHAT and CDR2 FQNNGV. This CDR3 reads CASSPRDLLQETQYF. CDR3 coding DNA: TGTGCCAGCAGCCCTCGGGACTTGCTTCAAGAGACCCAGTACTTC.

This chain links TRBV11-3 with TRBJ2-7; 9 positions agree with TRBD1. This CDR3 comprises 20 residues. Germline-derived CDR1 and CDR2 are SGHNT and YENEEA. Trimming took 0 bases from V and 1 from J; bases not matched to a gene: 16. The CDR3 region has the DNA TGTGCCAGCAGCTTAGAAGAGTGGGGACAGGGCGTCTTACCATCCTACGAGCAGTACTTC. It specifies CASSLEEWGQGVLPSYEQYF.

The chain employs TRBV28 and TRBJ2-1, with 8 bases lining up with TRBD2. This CDR3 contains 15 residues. V was pared by 8 bases and J by 6 bases, with 12 bases of the junction left unmatched. Germline assignment: CDR1 MDHEN and CDR2 SYDVKM. Written as DNA, the CDR3 is TGTGCCAGCCGTAGGGGGACTAGTCCGTTCAATGAGCAGTTCTTC. Amino acids: CASRRGTSPFNEQFF.

The chain uses TRBV4-1 and TRBJ2-5; D call uncertain. The CDR3 length is 13 residues. Germline loops: CDR1 MGHRA, CDR2 YSYEKL. The V end was cut by 4 bases, the J end by 2 bases, with 8 bases between. This CDR3 reads CASSRQEQETQYF. The CDR3 DNA sequence: TGCGCCAGCAGCCGTCAGGAACAAGAGACCCAGTACTTC.

A few counts support this clone. This chain links TRBV28 with TRBJ2-1; 11 nucleotides align to TRBD2. In germline, CDR1 is MDHEN, CDR2 SYDVKM. Germline trimming cut 8 bases from V and 4 bases from J; bases unmatched to any gene: 1. CDR3 size: 13 residues. CDR3 nucleotides: TGTGCCAGCGGACTAGCGGGTTACAATGAGCAGTTCTTC. Its protein is CASGLAGYNEQFF.

This chain joins TRBV5-1 and TRBJ2-3; possible D gene TRBD2, 6 bases. Germline assignment: CDR1 SGHRS and CDR2 YFSETQ. CDR3 length equals 15 residues. The V and J ends lost 4 bases and 0 bases respectively, with 12 bases between them. The CDR3 loop is CASSTGTASTDTQYF. The CDR3 DNA sequence: TGCGCCAGCAGCACCGGGACTGCTAGCACAGATACGCAGTATTTT.

The sample holds a few counts of this clone. V gene TRBV6-5 combines with J gene TRBJ1-1; 9 positions match TRBD1. The ends lost 7 bases at V and 12 bases at J; junction bases unmatched: 6. The CDR3 runs to 11 residues. The germline CDR1 and CDR2 sequences are MNHEY and SVGAGI. CDR3: CASNRGRDTFF. The CDR3 region has the DNA TGTGCCAGCAACAGGGGGCGAGATACTTTCTTT.

This chain connects TRBV5-8 to TRBJ1-5; the match to TRBD1 covers 7 bases. With V trimmed by 4 bases and J by 11 bases, 21 bases remained unmatched. This CDR3 region has 17 residues. Per the germline V gene, CDR1 is SGHTS and CDR2 is YDEGEE. Here the CDR3 reads CASSRQTYTGDEKAQHF. In DNA, the CDR3 is TGTGCCAGCAGCCGTCAGACATACACAGGGGATGAAAAAGCCCAGCATTTT.

The rearrangement joins TRBV5-1 to TRBJ2-1; 12 nucleotides line up with TRBD2. Germline CDR1 is SGHRS and CDR2 is YFSETQ. The length of the CDR3 is 17 residues. Losses at the gene ends were 0 bases for V and 8 bases for J; bases not matched to a gene: 9. The CDR3 DNA sequence: TGCGCCAGCAGCTTGGCCGCTAGCGGGAGGGCCAACCATGAGCAGTTCTTC. As protein: CASSLAASGRANHEQFF.